The clone carrying this T cell receptor (beta chain) was seen a handful of times. Antigen: not known. Generation of TCR beta libraries employed quantitative 5'-RACE incorporating molecular barcodes. TCRdb called the 5' RACE reads again in MiXCR, with one record for every CDR3 protein. The repertoire consists of about 90,000 distinct CDR3 sequences, with roughly 9% occurring once and the leading ten covering under 35%. The sample originates from a study of CD8 T cells in ankylosing spondylitis. Study results and caveats: Researchers report that disease-linked clones proved CD8+ and relatively rare in peripheral blood. A TCR beta motif of about eight highly homologous variants appeared characteristic of ankylosing spondylitis blood.

The germline V gene has CDR1 MGHRA and CDR2 YSYEKL. There are 17 residues in the CDR3. V was clipped by 0 bases and J by 4 bases, with 17 bases between them. The chain carries TRBV4-1 and TRBJ2-3, with unresolved D. The receptor comes from a male donor with ankylosing spondylitis. Sequencing was done on a sample of blood, either unsorted or a sorted T cell fraction (not recorded which). CDR3 amino acids: CASSQEIPGVFADTQYF. CDR3 bases: TGCGCCAGCAGCCAAGAGATCCCTGGGGTTTTCGCAGATACGCAGTATTTT.